The next 22 T cell receptor beta chains were all read from a single sample in a study of shared clonotypes between healthy human individuals. TCRdb's table, derived via immunoSEQ multiplex PCR, lists solely in-frame clones and lacks some. Found here are a few million clones, about nine tenths of them singletons; the top ten hold 0.3% to 0.4%. The sample was naive CD4+ T cells from PBMCs. Subset indicated: CD45RA+ positively selected. The receptors shown here come from a man aged 18 to 29 in good health. Some clones in this sample may be carry-over from other donors' samples.

This clone is a singleton in its sample. The DNA of the CDR3 is TGTGCCAGCACCCTAGCTGCGGGACTCCTCACCGGGGAGCTGTTTTTT. This translates into CASTLAAGLLTGELFF. The V call is TRBV9, the J call TRBJ2-2, with D perhaps matching TRBD2 (6 bases). CDR3 length: 16 residues. Trimming cost V 6 bases and J 4 bases, with 19 bases left between them. Germline CDR1 SGDLS, CDR2 YYNGEE.

This clone was picked up one time. Distinct nucleotide sequences in the sample also encode this CDR3. The chain carries TRBV7-9 and TRBJ1-2, with TRBD1 matching over 7 bases. The germline V gene has CDR1 SEHNR and CDR2 FQNEAQ (reference sequence). The CDR3 has 13 residues. J lost 3 bases, V lost 4 bases, and 2 bases had no gene match. This chain's CDR3 is CASSSTGDYGYTF. CDR3 DNA: TGTGCCAGCAGCTCTACAGGGGACTATGGCTACACCTTC.

This clone was counted a few times. CDR3 amino acids: CASSGSAHEQYF. DNA of the CDR3: TGTGCCAGCAGTGGGTCAGCCCACGAGCAGTACTTC. The rearrangement links TRBV2 to TRBJ2-7; D is ambiguous. The CDR3 length is 12 residues. Germline V gene data show CDR1 as SNHLY and CDR2 as FYNNEI. Trimming removed 4 bases at V and 5 bases at J, with 9 bases between.

This chain uses TRBV15 with TRBJ2-3; D possibly corresponds to TRBD1 (5 bases). CDR1 and CDR2 (germline): LNHNV, YYDKDF (reference sequence). The CDR3 is made up of 15 amino acids. Trimming removed 5 bases from V and 1 base from J, with 13 bases in between. The CDR3 DNA sequence: TGTGCCACCAGCGGATACCCCAGGGGCACAGATACGCAGTATTTT. This sequence encodes CATSGYPRGTDTQYF. Variable domain in full (rest from reference TRBV15 and TRBJ2-3): DAMVIQNPRYQVTQFGKPVTLSCSQTLNHNVMYWYQQKSSQAPKLLFHYYDKDFNNEADTPDNFQSRRPNTSFCFLDIRSPGLGDTAMYLCATSGYPRGTDTQYFGPGTRLTVL.

The chain links TRBV18 to TRBJ2-7; D gene unclear. V lost 2 bases to trimming and J lost 7 bases, with 12 bases between them. Germline lookup yields CDR1 KGHSH and CDR2 LQKENI. CDR3 length equals 13 residues. CDR3: CASSPKGLGEQYF. The CDR3 nucleotides are TGTGCCAGCTCACCAAAAGGGCTAGGTGAGCAGTACTTC.

V and J are TRBV2 and TRBJ2-1; TRBD2 is a possible D gene (6 bases). The CDR3 runs to 15 residues. V was clipped by 5 bases and J by 3 bases, with 14 bases between them. Germline CDR1 is SNHLY and CDR2 is FYNNEI. The CDR3 here is CASSPPPRDYNEQFF. The DNA of the CDR3 is TGTGCCAGCAGTCCGCCGCCGCGGGACTACAATGAGCAGTTCTTC.

This chain uses TRBV28 with TRBJ2-7; D gene unclear. CDR1 is MDHEN and CDR2 is SYDVKM in the germline V gene. The V and J ends lost 3 bases and 3 bases respectively, with 3 bases between them. This CDR3 region has 11 residues. Here the CDR3 reads CASSFHYEQYF. The CDR3, as DNA: TGTGCCAGCAGTTTCCACTACGAGCAGTACTTC.

The V call is TRBV2, the J call TRBJ2-3; 7 nucleotides align to TRBD2. The CDR3 totals 16 residues. From germline, CDR1 is SNHLY and CDR2 FYNNEI. The ends lost 2 bases at V and 0 bases at J; junction bases unmatched: 5. The CDR3 reads CASSELGGGSTDTQYF. CDR3 coding DNA: TGTGCCAGCAGTGAACTGGGCGGGGGAAGCACAGATACGCAGTATTTT.

The chain uses TRBV27 and TRBJ1-1; unclear D gene. Trimming cost V 5 bases and J 1 base, with 11 bases left between them. CDR1 MNHEY and CDR2 SMNVEV come from the germline V gene (reference sequence). This CDR3 region has 14 residues. CDR3 bases: TGTGCCAGCAGTCCCAGATGGAGGAACACTGAAGCTTTCTTT. Residues: CASSPRWRNTEAFF.

The V call is TRBV25-1, the J call TRBJ2-2, with D hard to call. Germline V gene data show CDR1 as MGHDK and CDR2 as SYGVNS. This CDR3 spans 15 amino acids. Trimming took 1 base from V and 4 from J, leaving 10 bases between them. This CDR3 reads CASSELGLFTGELFF. The CDR3 coding sequence is TGTGCCAGCAGTGAATTGGGCCTATTCACCGGGGAGCTGTTTTTT. Combining the CDR3 with reference TRBV25-1 and TRBJ2-2 gives the whole variable domain EADIYQTPRYLVIGTGKKITLECSQTMGHDKMYWYQQDPGMELHLIHYSYGVNSTEKGDLSSESTVSRIRTEHFPLTLESARPSHTSQYLCASSELGLFTGELFFGEGSRLTVL.

V and J are TRBV4-1 and TRBJ2-5, with 12 bases identical to TRBD2. The CDR3 sequence is 17 residues long. Germline values: CDR1 MGHRA, CDR2 YSYEKL. After removal of 1 base from V and 5 bases from J, the junction contained 8 bases not matched to a gene. CDR3 in amino acids: CASSQGRLAGVGETQYF. CDR3 sequence (DNA): TGCGCCAGCAGCCAAGGCCGACTAGCGGGAGTAGGGGAGACCCAGTACTTC.

This clone is a singleton in its sample. The chain combines TRBV28 with TRBJ2-3; TRBD1 matches 9 bases. CDR3 size: 15 residues. J lost 5 bases, V lost 4 bases, and 7 bases had no gene match. Per germline, CDR1 MDHEN and CDR2 SYDVKM. The CDR3 spells CASSYPGQGGDTQYF. The CDR3 nucleotides are TGTGCCAGCAGTTATCCGGGACAGGGAGGAGATACGCAGTATTTT.

The rearrangement uses TRBV5-1 and TRBJ1-2; 8 bases are a match to TRBD1. Germline V gene lookup returns CDR1 SGHRS and CDR2 YFSETQ. The length of the CDR3 is 17 residues. Losses at the gene ends were 3 bases for V and 7 bases for J; bases not matched to a gene: 17. CDR3 nucleotides: TGCGCCAGCAGCTCCCCCCGGACAGGGCCCCTACAGGGTGGCTACACCTTC. It encodes CASSSPRTGPLQGGYTF.

The chain joins TRBV6-5 to TRBJ1-2; the D is unclear. V lost 2 bases, J lost 6 bases, and 7 bases lay in between. Germline CDR1 reads MNHEY; CDR2 reads SVGAGI. The CDR3 spans 12 residues. The CDR3 reads CASSYDLNGYTF. CDR3 nucleotide sequence: TGTGCCAGCAGTTACGACCTCAATGGCTACACCTTC.

The chain combines TRBV7-2 with TRBJ2-3; maybe TRBD2 (6 bases). The CDR3 has 13 amino acids. Per germline, CDR1 SGHTA and CDR2 FQGNSA. V was trimmed by 5 bases and J by 4 bases, leaving 10 bases between them. CDR3 in DNA: TGTGCCAGCAGCCCCCCTAGCGCAGATACGCAGTATTTT. Protein: CASSPPSADTQYF. Drawing the rest from reference TRBV7-2 and TRBJ2-3, the complete variable domain is GAGVSQSPSNKVTEKGKDVELRCDPISGHTALYWYRQSLGQGLEFLIYFQGNSAPDKSGLPSDRFSAERTGGSVSTLTIQRTQQEDSAVYLCASSPPSADTQYFGPGTRLTVL.

This rearrangement joins TRBV20-1 to TRBJ2-3; D not resolved. The CDR3 has 11 residues. Per germline, CDR1 DFQATT and CDR2 SNEGSKA (reference sequence). V lost 6 bases, J lost 4 bases, and 8 bases lay in between. The CDR3 nucleotides are TGCAGTGCCCATGGGGCAGATACGCAGTATTTT. Translated, it gives CSAHGADTQYF.

The chain employs TRBV5-1 and TRBJ2-1, with 8 bases that match TRBD2. The V gene end was trimmed by 0 bases and the J gene end by 2 bases; junction bases not matched to a gene: 4. Germline V lookup: CDR1 SGHRS, CDR2 YFSETQ. The CDR3 totals 16 residues. The CDR3 region has the DNA TGCGCCAGCAGCTTGGAGTCCGGGAGGGCCTACAATGAGCAGTTCTTC. The encoded protein is CASSLESGRAYNEQFF.

The V gene is TRBV7-9, the J gene TRBJ2-7; D may correspond to TRBD1 or TRBD2 (5 bases each). Trimming stripped 4 bases from V and 7 bases from J, with 14 bases between. This CDR3 has 13 amino acids. Germline CDR1 is SEHNR and CDR2 is FQNEAQ (reference sequence). CDR3 loop: CASSSQGGREQYF. The DNA for the CDR3 is TGTGCCAGCAGCTCCCAGGGCGGGCGTGAGCAGTACTTC.

The rearrangement links TRBV28 to TRBJ1-4, with D perhaps matching TRBD1 (5 bases). The germline CDR1 and CDR2 sequences are MDHEN and SYDVKM. This CDR3 has 16 amino acids. V was pared by 5 bases and J by 5 bases, with 18 bases between. The CDR3 region is CASSPPIGGENEKLFF. The CDR3 region has the DNA TGTGCCAGCAGTCCGCCCATTGGGGGGGAAAATGAAAAACTGTTTTTT.

The chain is built from TRBV7-9 and TRBJ1-3; unclear D gene. This CDR3 is 16 amino acids long. Trimming cost V 1 base and J 0 bases, with 10 bases left between them. Germline V CDR1 and CDR2: SEHNR, FQNEAQ (reference sequence). The CDR3 DNA is TGTGCCAGCAGCTTAGGGCGACGGAACTCTGGAAACACCATATATTTT. Protein sequence: CASSLGRRNSGNTIYF.

The gene calls are TRBV5-1 and TRBJ1-2; no definite D call. V was cut by 0 bases and J by 1 base, with 13 bases left in between. The CDR3 spans 16 residues. Germline V gene data show CDR1 as SGHRS and CDR2 as YFSETQ. CDR3 sequence (DNA): TGCGCCAGCAGCTTGGCCGCCAGGACTCATAACTATGGCTACACCTTC. Translation gives CASSLAARTHNYGYTF.

This clone was recorded once. This chain links TRBV6-5 with TRBJ2-7; 14 bases align to TRBD2. There are 14 residues in the CDR3. V lost 8 bases, J lost 4 bases, and 4 bases stayed unmatched. CDR1 MNHEY and CDR2 SVGAGI come from the germline V gene. The CDR3 reads CASRGTSGGYEQYF. CDR3 coding DNA: TGTGCCAGCCGAGGGACTAGCGGGGGTTACGAGCAGTACTTC.